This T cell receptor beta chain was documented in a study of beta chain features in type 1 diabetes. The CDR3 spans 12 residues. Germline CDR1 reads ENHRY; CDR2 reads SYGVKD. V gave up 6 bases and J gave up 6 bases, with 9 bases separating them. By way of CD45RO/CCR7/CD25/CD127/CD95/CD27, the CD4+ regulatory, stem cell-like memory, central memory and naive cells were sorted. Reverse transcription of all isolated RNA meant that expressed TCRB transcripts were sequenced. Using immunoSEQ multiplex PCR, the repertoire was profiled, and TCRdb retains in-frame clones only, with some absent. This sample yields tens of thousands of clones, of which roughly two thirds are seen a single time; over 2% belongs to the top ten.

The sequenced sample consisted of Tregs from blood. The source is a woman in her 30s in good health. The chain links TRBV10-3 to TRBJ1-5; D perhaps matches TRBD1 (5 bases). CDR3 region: CAISQGTQPQHF. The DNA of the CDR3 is TGTGCCATCAGCCAGGGAACTCAGCCCCAGCATTTT.